This TCR beta chain is drawn from a study of identical twins. Findings and caveats of the study: Surplus twin overlap in beta out-of-frame sequences was less pronounced. Recombination models fit unrelated individuals' TCR alpha sharing but underestimated twins'.

This clonotype has just a few counts. The antigen remains unidentified. With V trimmed by 5 bases and J by 10 bases, 14 bases remained unmatched. Germline CDR1 is SGHKS and CDR2 is YYEKEE (reference sequence). This CDR3 comprises 14 residues. TCRdb passed the 5' RACE reads through MiXCR, listing each CDR3 protein once. This table holds about 490,000 distinct CDR3 sequences, 13% to 15% found once. These sequences were also reported in another study, on yellow fever vaccine responses in identical twins.

The clonotype comes from a woman aged 18-30 years in good health. V usage is TRBV5-5 and J usage is TRBJ2-7; 8 nucleotides agree with TRBD1. Sequenced material: CD4+ T cells sorted from blood. The CDR3 here is CASREDRDVAAQYF. The CDR3 region has the DNA TGTGCCAGCAGGGAGGACAGGGACGTGGCAGCACAGTACTTC.